This record concerns one T cell receptor (beta chain) sequence. Its target is not known. There are 14 residues in the CDR3. Germline loops: CDR1 SGHRS, CDR2 YFSETQ. The trim removed 3 bases at V and 7 bases at J, leaving 9 bases unmatched. The table came from immunoSEQ multiplex PCR; TCRdb's copy has only in-frame clones and leaves some out. The data hold 100,000 or so clones, with about four fifths observed a single time. PCR or immunohistochemistry showed mismatch repair deficiency in every enrolled patient. The sample belongs to a study of PD-1 blockade in mismatch repair-deficient tumors. Looking at the study overall: Patients had 12 to 13 mismatch repair-deficient cancer types and were previously treated and progressing.

Study-wide findings and caveats: Tumor-resident clones, often undetectable pretreatment in blood, expanded then contracted after pembrolizumab.

This TCR was recovered from an adult with mismatch repair-deficient cancer. Sequenced material: peripheral blood, taken approximately 35 weeks after starting pembrolizumab. The V and J genes are TRBV5-1 and TRBJ1-1; 7 bases fit TRBD1. This CDR3 reads CASSSQTGLGEAFF. The CDR3 DNA follows: TGCGCCAGCAGCTCCCAGACAGGGTTGGGTGAAGCTTTCTTT.